This T cell receptor (beta chain) was found in a study of vaccination effects on CD4 cells after COVID-19 (dated by TCRdb to 2022 to 2024). About the full investigation: Each participant got two doses of an mRNA SARS-CoV-2 vaccine, either BNT162b2 or mRNA-1273. The full study included ten to eleven COVID-19 convalescent patients and a handful of SARS-CoV-2-naive healthy vaccine recipients. In both COVID-19 convalescent patients and infection-naive vaccine recipients, the study compared SARS-CoV-2 spike-specific CD4+ TCR repertoires from before mRNA vaccination with those from after it. In the study, cultures from other donors were sequenced using the Oncomine TCR Beta short-read assay on an Illumina iSeq 100. Results and caveats for the whole study, not just this receptor: The study was limited by a small number of convalescent patients, and early post-infection timepoints were lacking. Marked clonal contraction was observed in both infection-induced and vaccine-induced clones at late post-vaccination timepoints, consistent with waning T cell responses. In healthy vaccine recipients, vaccine-induced clones were almost all SARS-CoV-2 mono-reactive, with only 1 of 255 cross-reactive with common cold coronaviruses.

For this clone: Its recognized antigen is unknown. No much larger clone is present one base from it, and per-base qualities are unavailable.

In the ViraFEST assay, PBMC were stimulated with viral peptide pools, and TCR sequencing was then used to find antigen-specific CD4+ T cell clonotypes based on their expansion. After more than nine days of culture, CD4+ T cells were isolated with the EasySep CD4+ T cell isolation kit. Negative nucleocapsid antibody results before and after vaccination confirmed that the healthy vaccine recipients had no prior SARS-CoV-2 infection. Fewer than 2.5 million PBMC per well were cultured in IMDM with 5% human AB serum, roughly 10 IU/ml IL-2 and gentamicin, plus 10 ug/ml peptides. On days 3 and 7, half of the culture medium was replaced with fresh IL-2-containing medium. Each peptide stimulation condition was cultured in triplicate wells unless otherwise noted. Using Ficoll-Paque Plus gradient centrifugation, PBMC were separated from whole blood and then either used fresh or cryopreserved at -140C. The overlapping peptide pools covered the spike proteins of SARS-CoV-2 and of the common cold coronaviruses HCoV-NL63, HCoV-OC43 and HCoV-229E. Genomic DNA was extracted from cultured CD4+ T cells with the QIAamp micro DNA kit.

CDR1 and CDR2, per the germline V gene, are MNHEY and SVGAGI. V is clipped by 5 bases and J by 7 bases, and the sequence between their germline boundaries is 9 bases long. Reading from cysteine to phenylalanine, the CDR3 counts 13 amino acids. Solely the CDR3 DNA is kept, with 39 bases framed from the first base. The method was the immunoSEQ multiplex PCR assay. TCR beta CDR3 sequencing was performed on DNA from the cultured, isolated CD4+ T cells. The original methods were these. Non-productive TCR sequences were discarded, and reads were trimmed to the CDR3 region, with only CDR3s of 7 or more amino acids retained. The MANAFEST web app was used to pick out antigen-specific clonotypes by comparing their expansion in peptide wells with that in reference cultures. To count as positive, a clone had to show expansion at FDR<0.05 compared with the reference and with all other wells, an odds ratio above 5, and a frequency above 0.1% in two replicate wells. Cross-reactive clonotypes were defined as significantly expanded in SARS-CoV-2 spike wells and in at least one common cold coronavirus spike condition. Using the stringdist R package, CDR3 similarity was measured by Levenshtein distance, and unrooted trees were constructed with ape in R 3.6.1. Held by TCRdb, this immuneACCESS table contains in-frame sequences only and omits some clones. Under half of the omission traces to an unresolved V gene where checked; the cause of the rest is unknown. V and J calls and clone size follow that table, whereas D and trimming were derived from the DNA. This sample comprises some 68,000 clones, approximately 70% of them detected only once. About 4% of the sample goes to the ten largest clones.

This clonotype was obtained from a human donor who received a COVID-19 vaccine. This chain is built from TRBV6-5 and TRBJ1-6, with TRBD1 tentatively as D gene (5 bases match). Sequencing was performed on CD4+ T cells from PBMCs cultured with HCoV-OC43 spike peptides, taken before COVID-19 vaccination. The cell subset or site label corresponds to: HCoV-OC43 spike overlapping peptide pool stimulation. The DNA is TGTGCCAGCAGTCCCGGGACCAATTCACCCCTCCACTTT. Its protein is CASSPGTNSPLHF.